The 8 T cell receptor beta chains below were found in one sample sequenced in a study of spatial heterogeneity in lung cancer. A single record per CDR3 protein comes from TCRdb applying MiXCR to the 5' RACE reads. The table includes some 5,000 distinct CDR3 sequences, 28% detected once. The sample's time point: sample taken at primary tumor resection. Extraction of whole RNA from tumor, nontumor lung or frozen PBMC preceded unsorted sequencing. The material sequenced was PBMCs, taken at surgery. Source of these receptors: a male donor with early-stage non-small cell lung cancer.

The chain couples TRBV7-2 to TRBJ1-5; D ambiguous. The CDR3 has 13 residues. CDR1 and CDR2 (germline): SGHTA, FQGNSA. Trimming shortened V by 0 bases and J by 9 bases, and 9 bases separated the two germline ends. DNA of the CDR3: TGTGCCAGCAGCTTAGCTGGTCAAGGGCCCCAGCATTTT. It translates to CASSLAGQGPQHF.

In this sample, this clonotype turned up a few times. The CDR3 region has the DNA TGTGCCAGCAGTTTATTCTACGAGCAGTACTTC. This gives the protein CASSLFYEQYF. The chain links TRBV28 to TRBJ2-7; D remains ambiguous. V lost 1 base, J lost 3 bases, and 1 base lay in between. The CDR3 is made up of 11 amino acids. Germline V CDR1 and CDR2: MDHEN, SYDVKM.

There are many counts of this clonotype. The J gene is TRBJ1-1, the V gene TRBV18; a weak D match, TRBD1 (6 bases). Trimming removed 6 bases from V and 0 bases from J, with 11 bases in between. The CDR3 sequence is 14 residues long. Germline values: CDR1 KGHSH, CDR2 LQKENI. The chain's CDR3 is CASSKDSMNTEAFF. The CDR3 DNA reads TGTGCCAGCTCCAAGGACAGTATGAACACTGAAGCTTTCTTT.

By its share, this clonotype is medium-sized. This chain uses TRBV29-1 with TRBJ2-3; D unclear. This CDR3 comprises 13 residues. Trimming cost V 3 bases and J 0 bases, with 7 bases left between them. CDR1 is SQVTM and CDR2 is ANQGSEA in the germline V gene. The CDR3 here is CSVDWLSTDTQYF. The DNA for the CDR3 is TGCAGCGTTGACTGGCTTAGCACAGATACGCAGTATTTT.

In its sample, this clonotype was seen many times. The chain is built from TRBV5-1 and TRBJ2-7; D may be TRBD1 or TRBD2 (5 bases each). Germline V gene lookup returns CDR1 SGHRS and CDR2 YFSETQ. Deletions cut 0 bases from V and 2 bases from J, with 12 bases between. The CDR3 totals 15 residues. The CDR3 nucleotides are TGCGCCAGCAGCTTGGCAGAGGGGCCAGCCTACGAGCAGTACTTC. It codes for CASSLAEGPAYEQYF. The full variable domain, its missing parts supplied by reference TRBV5-1 and TRBJ2-7, is KAGVTQTPRYLIKTRGQQVTLSCSPISGHRSVSWYQQTPGQGLQFLFEYFSETQRNKGNFPGRFSGRQFSNSRSEMNVSTLELGDSALYLCASSLAEGPAYEQYFGPGTRLTVT.

The chain uses TRBV11-2 and TRBJ1-2; D is possibly TRBD1 (6 bases). The V gene's germline CDR1 is SGHAT and CDR2 FQNNGV. Trimming removed 6 bases from V and 4 bases from J, with 18 bases in between. The CDR3 runs 15 residues. This CDR3 is CASRPQGTGGYGYTF. The CDR3 DNA follows: TGTGCCAGCAGACCACAGGGCACGGGGGGCTATGGCTACACCTTC. Combining the CDR3 with reference TRBV11-2 and TRBJ1-2 gives the whole variable domain EAGVAQSPRYKIIEKRQSVAFWCNPISGHATLYWYQQILGQGPKLLIQFQNNGVVDDSQLPKDRFSAERLKGVDSTLKIQPAKLEDSAVYLCASRPQGTGGYGYTFGSGTRLTVV.

This clonotype was observed a handful of times. The rearrangement links TRBV5-1 to TRBJ2-2, with D possibly being TRBD1 or TRBD2 (5 bases each). The CDR3 covers 16 residues. Deletions cut 1 base from V and 1 base from J, with 11 bases between. Germline CDR1 is SGHRS and CDR2 is YFSETQ. The CDR3 region has the DNA TGCGCCAGCAGCTTGACCGGGACCATGAACACCGGGGAGCTGTTTTTT. It specifies CASSLTGTMNTGELFF.

The sample holds a few counts of this clonotype. The rearrangement links TRBV27 to TRBJ1-2; 8 bases line up with TRBD1. Looked up from germline, CDR1 is MNHEY and CDR2 is SMNVEV (reference sequence). This CDR3 spans 14 amino acids. V lost 4 bases, J lost 8 bases, and 9 bases stayed unmatched. The CDR3 here is CASSSGTGSKGYTF. Here the CDR3 DNA reads TGTGCCAGCAGTTCCGGGACAGGTTCGAAAGGCTACACCTTC.